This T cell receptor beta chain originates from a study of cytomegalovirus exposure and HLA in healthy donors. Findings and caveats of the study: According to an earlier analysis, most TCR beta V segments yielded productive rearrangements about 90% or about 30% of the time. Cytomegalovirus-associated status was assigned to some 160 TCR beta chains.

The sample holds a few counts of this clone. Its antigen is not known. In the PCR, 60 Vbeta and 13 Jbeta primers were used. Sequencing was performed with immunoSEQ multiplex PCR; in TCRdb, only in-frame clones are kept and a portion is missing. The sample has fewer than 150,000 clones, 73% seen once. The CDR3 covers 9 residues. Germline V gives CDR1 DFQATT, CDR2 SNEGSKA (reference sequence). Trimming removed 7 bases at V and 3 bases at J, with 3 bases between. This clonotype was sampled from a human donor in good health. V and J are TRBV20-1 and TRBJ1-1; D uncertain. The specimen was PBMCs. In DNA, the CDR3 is TGCAGTGTCGACACTGAAGCTTTCTTT. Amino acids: CSVDTEAFF.